This T cell receptor beta chain was recorded in a study of T cell repertoires in cytomegalovirus infection. Study-wide background: Both a matching HLA type and CMV infection were indicated by public TCR beta signatures.

In the case of this clonotype: Its antigen is not known.

Study findings and constraints: The study found HLA-C-restricted CMV-specific TCR beta clonotypes dominating the ex vivo response.

In TCRdb, the reads were re-called with MiXCR into one record per CDR3 protein. The data contain hundreds of thousands of distinct CDR3 sequences, less than 40% of them singletons. With V trimmed by 5 bases and J by 12 bases, 11 bases remained unmatched. The germline V gene encodes CDR1 SGHVS and CDR2 FQNEAQ. The CDR3 covers 16 residues. The receptor comes from a human donor in good health (CMV status not recorded). Some clones in this sample may be carry-over from other donors' samples. Sequences were obtained from PBMCs. The rearrangement links TRBV7-8 to TRBJ2-1, with TRBD2 identical over 15 bases. CDR3 in amino acids: CASSTHRTSGRAGQFF. CDR3 coding DNA: TGTGCCAGCAGCACCCACAGGACTAGCGGGAGGGCCGGGCAGTTCTTC.